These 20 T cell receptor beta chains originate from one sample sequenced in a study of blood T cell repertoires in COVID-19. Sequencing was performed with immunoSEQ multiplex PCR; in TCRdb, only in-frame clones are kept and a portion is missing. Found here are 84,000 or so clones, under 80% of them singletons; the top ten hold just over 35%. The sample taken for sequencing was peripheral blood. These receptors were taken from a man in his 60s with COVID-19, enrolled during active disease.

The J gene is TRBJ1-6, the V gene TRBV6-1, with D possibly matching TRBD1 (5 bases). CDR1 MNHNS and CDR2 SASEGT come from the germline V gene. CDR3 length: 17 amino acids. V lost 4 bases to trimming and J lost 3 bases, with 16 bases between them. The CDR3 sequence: CASSGHVWGVYNSPLHF. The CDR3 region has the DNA TGTGCCAGCAGTGGCCATGTCTGGGGCGTCTATAATTCACCCCTCCACTTT.

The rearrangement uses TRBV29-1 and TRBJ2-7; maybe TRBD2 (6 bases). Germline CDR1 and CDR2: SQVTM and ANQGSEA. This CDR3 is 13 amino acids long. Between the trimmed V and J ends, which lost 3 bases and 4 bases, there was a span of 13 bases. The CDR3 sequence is CSVDGGLPYEQYF. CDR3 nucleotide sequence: TGCAGCGTTGACGGGGGACTCCCGTACGAGCAGTACTTC.

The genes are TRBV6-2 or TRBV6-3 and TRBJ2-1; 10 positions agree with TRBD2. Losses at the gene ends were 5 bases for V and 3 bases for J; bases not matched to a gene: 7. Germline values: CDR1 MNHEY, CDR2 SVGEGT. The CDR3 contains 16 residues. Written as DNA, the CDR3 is TGTGCCAGCAGTGCCGGGACTAGCGCTATCTACAATGAGCAGTTCTTC. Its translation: CASSAGTSAIYNEQFF.

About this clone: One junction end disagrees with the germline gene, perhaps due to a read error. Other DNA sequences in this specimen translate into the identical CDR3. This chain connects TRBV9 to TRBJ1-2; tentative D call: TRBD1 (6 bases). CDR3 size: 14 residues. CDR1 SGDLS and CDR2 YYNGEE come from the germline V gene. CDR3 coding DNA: TGCGCCCGCCGCGGAGGGGGGGGCAACTATGGCTACACCTTC. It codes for CARRGGGGNYGYTF.

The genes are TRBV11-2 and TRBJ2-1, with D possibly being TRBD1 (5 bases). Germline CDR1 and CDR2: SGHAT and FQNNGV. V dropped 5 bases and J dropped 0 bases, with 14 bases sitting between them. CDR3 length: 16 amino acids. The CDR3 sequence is CASSPRADSSYNEQFF. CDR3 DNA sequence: TGTGCCAGCAGCCCCCGCGCAGACAGCTCCTACAATGAGCAGTTCTTC.

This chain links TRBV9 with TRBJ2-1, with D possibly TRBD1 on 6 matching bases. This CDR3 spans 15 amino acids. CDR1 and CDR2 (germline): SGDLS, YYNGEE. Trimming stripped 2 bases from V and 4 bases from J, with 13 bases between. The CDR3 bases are TGTGCCAGCAGCGTTACGTCACAGGGATACAATGAGCAGTTCTTC. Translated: CASSVTSQGYNEQFF. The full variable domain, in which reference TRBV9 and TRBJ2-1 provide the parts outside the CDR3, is DSGVTQTPKHLITATGQRVTLRCSPRSGDLSVYWYQQSLDQGLQFLIQYYNGEERAKGNILERFSAQQFPDLHSELNLSSLELGDSALYFCASSVTSQGYNEQFFGPGTRLTVL.

DNA of the CDR3: TGTGCCAGCAGCGGTGGGCGGGACTCCTACAATGAGCAGTTCTTC. It translates to CASSGGRDSYNEQFF. This sequence joins TRBV7-2 and TRBJ2-1; tentatively, D is TRBD2 (6 bases). V was trimmed by 5 bases and J by 0 bases, leaving 11 bases between them. The CDR3 loop spans 15 amino acids. Germline V lookup: CDR1 SGHTA, CDR2 FQGNSA.

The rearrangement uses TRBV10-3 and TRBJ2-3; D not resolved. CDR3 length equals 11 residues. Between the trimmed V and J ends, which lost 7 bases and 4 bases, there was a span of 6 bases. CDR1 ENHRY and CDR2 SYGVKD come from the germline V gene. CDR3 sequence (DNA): TGTGCCATCACTAATTCAGATACGCAGTATTTT. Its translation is CAITNSDTQYF.

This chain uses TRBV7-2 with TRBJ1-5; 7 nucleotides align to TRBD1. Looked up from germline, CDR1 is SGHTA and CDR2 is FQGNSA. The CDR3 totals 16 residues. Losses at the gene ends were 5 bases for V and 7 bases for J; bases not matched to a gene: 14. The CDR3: CASSPSIQGLGQPQHF. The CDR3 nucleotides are TGTGCCAGCAGCCCCTCGATACAGGGGCTAGGGCAGCCCCAGCATTTT.

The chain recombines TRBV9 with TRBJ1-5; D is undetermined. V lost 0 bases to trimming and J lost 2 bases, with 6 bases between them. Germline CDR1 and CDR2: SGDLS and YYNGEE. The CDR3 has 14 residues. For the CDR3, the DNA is TGTGCCAGCAGCGTAGGGGCAGGCAATCAGCCCCAGCATTTT. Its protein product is CASSVGAGNQPQHF.

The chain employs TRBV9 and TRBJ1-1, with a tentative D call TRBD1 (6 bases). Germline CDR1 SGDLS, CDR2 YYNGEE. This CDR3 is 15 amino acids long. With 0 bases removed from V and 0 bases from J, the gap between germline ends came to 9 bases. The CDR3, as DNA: TGTGCCAGCAGCGTAGAAGAGGGGGTGAACACTGAAGCTTTCTTT. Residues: CASSVEEGVNTEAFF.

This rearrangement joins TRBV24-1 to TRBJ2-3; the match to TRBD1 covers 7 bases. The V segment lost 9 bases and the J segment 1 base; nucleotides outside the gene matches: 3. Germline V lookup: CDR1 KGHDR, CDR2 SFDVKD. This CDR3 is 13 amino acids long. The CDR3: CATGGQGTDTQYF. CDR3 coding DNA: TGTGCCACCGGAGGACAGGGCACAGATACGCAGTATTTT.

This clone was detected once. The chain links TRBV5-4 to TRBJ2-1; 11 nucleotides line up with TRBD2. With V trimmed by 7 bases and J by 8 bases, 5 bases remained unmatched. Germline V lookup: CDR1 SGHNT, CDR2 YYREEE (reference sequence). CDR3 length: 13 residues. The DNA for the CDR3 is TGTGCCAGCGAGCTAGCGGGAGGATATGAGCAGTTCTTC. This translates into CASELAGGYEQFF. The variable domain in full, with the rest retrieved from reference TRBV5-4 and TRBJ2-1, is ETGVTQSPTHLIKTRGQQVTLRCSSQSGHNTVSWYQQALGQGPQFIFQYYREEENGRGNFPPRFSGLQFPNYSSELNVNALELDDSALYLCASELAGGYEQFFGPGTRLTVL.

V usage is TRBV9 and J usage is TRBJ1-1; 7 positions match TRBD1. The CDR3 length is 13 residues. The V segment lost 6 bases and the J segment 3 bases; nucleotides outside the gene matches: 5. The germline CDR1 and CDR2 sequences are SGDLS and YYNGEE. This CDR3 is CASTGTVDTEAFF. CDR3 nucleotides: TGTGCCAGCACCGGGACAGTTGACACTGAAGCTTTCTTT. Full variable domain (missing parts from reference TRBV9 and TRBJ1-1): DSGVTQTPKHLITATGQRVTLRCSPRSGDLSVYWYQQSLDQGLQFLIQYYNGEERAKGNILERFSAQQFPDLHSELNLSSLELGDSALYFCASTGTVDTEAFFGQGTRLTVV.

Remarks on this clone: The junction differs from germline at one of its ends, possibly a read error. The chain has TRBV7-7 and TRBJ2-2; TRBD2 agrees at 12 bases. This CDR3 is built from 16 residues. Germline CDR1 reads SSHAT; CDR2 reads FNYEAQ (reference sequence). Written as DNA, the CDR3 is TGTGCTAGCAGCCCTACCGGGACTAGCGGGACCGGGGAGCTGTTTTTT. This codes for CASSPTGTSGTGELFF.

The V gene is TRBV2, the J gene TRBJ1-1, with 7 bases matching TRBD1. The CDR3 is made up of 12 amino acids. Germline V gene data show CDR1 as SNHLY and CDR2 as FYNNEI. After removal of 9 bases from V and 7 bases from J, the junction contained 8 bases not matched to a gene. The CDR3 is CARDRQVGEAFF. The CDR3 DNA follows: TGTGCCAGGGACAGGCAGGTCGGTGAAGCTTTCTTT. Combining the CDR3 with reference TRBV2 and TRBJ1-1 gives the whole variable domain EPEVTQTPSHQVTQMGQEVILRCVPISNHLYFYWYRQILGQKVEFLVSFYNNEISEKSEIFDDQFSVERPDGSNFTLKIRSTKLEDSAMYFCARDRQVGEAFFGQGTRLTVV.

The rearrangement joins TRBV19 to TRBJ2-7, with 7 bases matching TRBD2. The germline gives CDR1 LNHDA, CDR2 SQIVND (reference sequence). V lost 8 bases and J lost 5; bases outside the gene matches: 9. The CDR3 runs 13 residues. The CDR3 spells CASRKRELDEQYF. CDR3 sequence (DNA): TGTGCCAGTCGAAAGCGGGAATTAGACGAGCAGTACTTC.

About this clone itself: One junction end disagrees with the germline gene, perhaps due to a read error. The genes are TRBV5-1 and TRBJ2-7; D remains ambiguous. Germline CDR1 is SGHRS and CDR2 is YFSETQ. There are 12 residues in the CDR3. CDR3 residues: CASSLASNEQYF. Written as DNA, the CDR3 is TGCGCCAGCAGCTTAGCCTCCAACGAGCAGTACTTC.

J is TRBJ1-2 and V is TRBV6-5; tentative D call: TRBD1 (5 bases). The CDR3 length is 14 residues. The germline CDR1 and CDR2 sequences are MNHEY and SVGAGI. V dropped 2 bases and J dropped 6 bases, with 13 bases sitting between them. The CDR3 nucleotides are TGTGCCAGCAGTTACGCCGGACAATTAAATGGCTACACCTTC. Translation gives CASSYAGQLNGYTF.

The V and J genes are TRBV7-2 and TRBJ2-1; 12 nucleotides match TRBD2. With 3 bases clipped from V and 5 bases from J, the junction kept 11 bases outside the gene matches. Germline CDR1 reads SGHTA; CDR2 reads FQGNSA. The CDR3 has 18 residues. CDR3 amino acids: CASSFPVTSGSFHNEQFF. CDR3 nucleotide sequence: TGTGCCAGCAGCTTCCCAGTGACTAGCGGGAGTTTTCACAATGAGCAGTTCTTC.